This is a list of T cell receptor beta chains from one sample in a study of blood T cell repertoires in COVID-19. Here immunoSEQ multiplex PCR was the method, and the copy in TCRdb shows in-frame clones only, minus some. The sample records about 60,000 clones, approximately 77% being singletons. Material: peripheral blood. All receptors derive from a human donor in a cohort sampled during active COVID-19. The conserved cysteine and the conserved F or W are not part of the CDR3 here. Size tells how often a clone was seen (once, few, many) or the class of an expanded clone, and some rows leave it out.

j_call: TRBJ1-4
clone_size: -
v_call: TRBV9
cdr3_aa: ASSVASGLNEKLF

j_call: TRBJ1-6
clone_size: few
v_call: TRBV4-2
cdr3_aa: ASKAQAGENNSPLH

j_call: TRBJ2-1
clone_size: -
v_call: TRBV29-1
cdr3_aa: SVESGGAQNEQF

j_call: TRBJ2-7
clone_size: once
v_call: TRBV19
cdr3_aa: ASSSDSGSFEQY

j_call: TRBJ1-6
clone_size: -
v_call: TRBV5-4
cdr3_aa: ASSLKQGNSPLH

j_call: TRBJ2-1
clone_size: -
v_call: TRBV18
cdr3_aa: ASSPQYNEQF

j_call: TRBJ2-4
clone_size: -
v_call: TRBV7-2
cdr3_aa: ASTLGARQEDQY

j_call: TRBJ1-1
clone_size: few
v_call: TRBV5-6
cdr3_aa: ASSEPGQGAGTEAF

j_call: TRBJ2-5
clone_size: -
v_call: TRBV7-8
cdr3_aa: ASGQGETQY

j_call: TRBJ1-6
clone_size: -
v_call: TRBV29-1
cdr3_aa: SAKQGGDSPLH

j_call: TRBJ2-5
clone_size: -
v_call: TRBV25-1
cdr3_aa: ASSVAETQY

j_call: TRBJ2-5
clone_size: -
v_call: TRBV2
cdr3_aa: ASSGPGETQY

j_call: TRBJ2-5
clone_size: -
v_call: TRBV29-1
cdr3_aa: SVEHTETQY

j_call: TRBJ2-7
clone_size: -
v_call: TRBV10-1
cdr3_aa: ASLRRVPSYEQY

j_call: TRBJ1-5
clone_size: -
v_call: TRBV28
cdr3_aa: ASIHDGGPQH

j_call: TRBJ1-5
clone_size: once
v_call: TRBV6-5
cdr3_aa: ASSLGGPQH

j_call: TRBJ1-3
clone_size: few
v_call: TRBV5-1
cdr3_aa: ASSGQGALGGNTIY

j_call: TRBJ2-3
clone_size: -
v_call: TRBV6-5
cdr3_aa: ASSYGAASTDTQY

j_call: TRBJ2-1
clone_size: -
v_call: TRBV7-9
cdr3_aa: ASSLGASGRLEQF

j_call: TRBJ1-5
clone_size: many
v_call: TRBV7-9
cdr3_aa: ASSLGGGQPQH

j_call: TRBJ1-5
clone_size: -
v_call: TRBV19
cdr3_aa: ASSIGWSNQPQH

j_call: TRBJ1-1
clone_size: -
v_call: TRBV19
cdr3_aa: ASSMAWGMNTEAF

j_call: TRBJ2-7
clone_size: -
v_call: TRBV7-8
cdr3_aa: ASSSFLTSGGDEQY

j_call: TRBJ2-5
clone_size: few
v_call: TRBV15
cdr3_aa: ATSARGHETQY

j_call: TRBJ2-2
clone_size: many
v_call: TRBV2
cdr3_aa: ASSEEGGGTGELF

j_call: TRBJ1-4
clone_size: few
v_call: TRBV7-9
cdr3_aa: ASSHMEEKLF

j_call: TRBJ1-4
clone_size: -
v_call: TRBV9
cdr3_aa: ASSVGQGGEKLF

j_call: TRBJ1-1
clone_size: -
v_call: TRBV12-3/TRBV12-4
cdr3_aa: ANAGGPNTEAF

j_call: TRBJ1-4
clone_size: -
v_call: TRBV12-5
cdr3_aa: ASGLGTVAGGEKLF

j_call: TRBJ1-2
clone_size: few
v_call: TRBV4-1
cdr3_aa: ASSQADRDNYGYT

j_call: TRBJ2-5
clone_size: -
v_call: TRBV7-2
cdr3_aa: ASSSLPGQGRQPLRGQY

j_call: TRBJ1-2
clone_size: -
v_call: TRBV28
cdr3_aa: ASSLGAPGYT

j_call: TRBJ2-3
clone_size: -
v_call: TRBV3-1/TRBV3-2
cdr3_aa: ASSHNGQGRFGTQY

j_call: TRBJ2-5
clone_size: -
v_call: TRBV5-1
cdr3_aa: ASSLDSSREQTQY

j_call: TRBJ2-7
clone_size: -
v_call: TRBV25-1
cdr3_aa: AKTPQGLSYEQY

j_call: TRBJ2-7
clone_size: -
v_call: TRBV24-1
cdr3_aa: ATSSGPTDEQY

j_call: TRBJ2-7
clone_size: -
v_call: TRBV4-2
cdr3_aa: ASSQGGENEQY

j_call: TRBJ1-2
clone_size: -
v_call: TRBV27
cdr3_aa: ASSLGTGAYGYT

j_call: TRBJ2-2
clone_size: -
v_call: TRBV6-2/TRBV6-3
cdr3_aa: ASTPDRGVLTGELF

j_call: TRBJ2-1
clone_size: -
v_call: TRBV2
cdr3_aa: ASSESGVSYNEQF

j_call: TRBJ1-1
clone_size: -
v_call: TRBV7-9
cdr3_aa: ASSPQGSGYTEAF

j_call: TRBJ2-5
clone_size: -
v_call: TRBV10-3
cdr3_aa: AISEVARSPETQY

j_call: TRBJ2-5
clone_size: -
v_call: TRBV24-1
cdr3_aa: ATSDWTPGETQY

j_call: TRBJ2-1
clone_size: -
v_call: TRBV5-1
cdr3_aa: ASTIAGFGLYNEQF

j_call: TRBJ2-3
clone_size: -
v_call: TRBV2
cdr3_aa: ATGLEGSSTDTQY

j_call: TRBJ1-4
clone_size: -
v_call: TRBV27
cdr3_aa: ASSSPYEGNEKLF

j_call: TRBJ2-3
clone_size: -
v_call: TRBV9
cdr3_aa: ASTRGDRAVDTQY